The 21 T cell receptor beta chains below were found in one sample sequenced in a study of molecular identifiers for immune sequencing clone quantification. TCRdb redid the calling of the PCR reads with MiXCR, one entry per CDR3 protein. Among 490,000 or so distinct CDR3 sequences, about 20% were seen once, and the ten largest hold around 0.84%. The sample taken for sequencing was naive CD8+ T cells from blood, with Jurkat cell RNA spiked in. As for subset: FACS-sorted CD8+CD4-CCR7+CD45RA+ naive T cells. These receptors originate from a human donor in good health. Some libraries in this study had Jurkat cell RNA spiked in.

This clonotype was counted ten times or more. The chain has TRBV19 and TRBJ1-6, with D possibly being TRBD1 (5 bases). This CDR3 region has 15 residues. CDR1 is LNHDA and CDR2 is SQIVND in the germline V gene (reference sequence). V lost 5 bases, J lost 7 bases, and 15 bases lay in between. CDR3 sequence: CASSLDIGKNSPLHF. In DNA, the CDR3 is TGTGCCAGTAGTTTGGACATCGGTAAAAATTCACCCCTCCACTTT.

This clonotype was counted many times. J is TRBJ1-1 and V is TRBV21-1; no check of the table's D call, TRBD1, against the DNA was made. TRBV21-1 is listed as a pseudogene. CDR3 size: 17 residues. The CDR3 reads CASSKASKGQGAAEAFF. CDR3 bases: TGTGCCAGCAGCAAAGCGAGTAAGGGACAGGGGGCCGCTGAAGCTTTCTTT.

Of note for this clonotype: Germline and junction disagree at one end, which may indicate a read error. The genes are TRBV12-3 or TRBV12-4 and TRBJ2-5; 7 bases fit TRBD1. The CDR3 spans 17 residues. The chain's CDR3 is CASGLYKLGTAQETQYF. The DNA of the CDR3 is TGTGCCAGCGGTTTATATAAGCTAGGGACAGCCCAAGAGACCCAGTACTTC.

The genes are TRBV20-1 and TRBJ2-7; possible D gene TRBD1, 6 bases. V lost 4 bases, J lost 0 bases, and 16 bases lay in between. The CDR3 sequence is 15 residues long. In germline, CDR1 is DFQATT, CDR2 SNEGSKA (reference sequence). CDR3 in amino acids: CSAIPRDTNSYEQYF. The CDR3 DNA follows: TGCAGTGCTATCCCCCGGGACACAAACTCCTACGAGCAGTACTTC.

Many counts were recorded for this clonotype. The CDR3: CASSLDGANTGELFF. The CDR3 DNA reads TGTGCCAGCAGTTTAGATGGGGCGAACACCGGGGAGCTGTTTTTT. The chain couples TRBV12-3 or TRBV12-4 to TRBJ2-2; D uncertain. The V gene lost 1 base and the J gene lost 0 bases, with 6 bases spanning the gap. The CDR3 covers 15 residues.

This clonotype has ten or more counts. The chain recombines TRBV6-5 with TRBJ1-1; D unresolved. Germline-derived CDR1 and CDR2 are MNHEY and SVGAGI. Trimming shortened V by 2 bases and J by 1 base, and 5 bases separated the two germline ends. The length of the CDR3 is 13 residues. The CDR3 region is CASSYGGNTEAFF. The CDR3 bases are TGTGCCAGCAGTTACGGAGGGAACACTGAAGCTTTCTTT.

This chain connects TRBV20-1 to TRBJ2-7; 10 positions agree with TRBD2. J was trimmed by 1 base and V by 5 bases; bases with no gene match: 2. Per germline, CDR1 DFQATT and CDR2 SNEGSKA (reference sequence). This CDR3 comprises 13 residues. CDR3: CSAVSGRSYEQYF. The CDR3 coding sequence is TGCAGTGCTGTTAGCGGGAGGTCCTACGAGCAGTACTTC.

This clonotype occurred many times. The rearrangement links TRBV20-1 to TRBJ2-7; D may be TRBD2 (5 bases). Germline V lookup: CDR1 DFQATT, CDR2 SNEGSKA (reference sequence). V shed 3 bases and J shed 5 bases, with 8 bases lying between them. This CDR3 is built from 11 residues. The CDR3 sequence: CSARDLHEQYF. The CDR3 nucleotides are TGCAGTGCTAGGGACTTGCACGAGCAGTACTTC.

The genes are TRBV12-3 or TRBV12-4 and TRBJ1-2, with unresolved D. This CDR3 has 13 residues. Between the trimmed V and J ends, which lost 2 bases and 4 bases, there was a span of 8 bases. CDR3 sequence (DNA): TGTGCCAGCAGTTTAACAGTGGGCTATGGCTACACCTTC. Translation: CASSLTVGYGYTF.

This clonotype appeared once. One end of the junction is discordant with germline, which a read error may explain. This sequence joins TRBV19 and TRBJ1-1; D gene unclear. Germline CDR1 reads LNHDA; CDR2 reads SQIVND (reference sequence). The CDR3 runs 13 residues. This chain's CDR3 is CASSIASNTGAFF. The CDR3 DNA reads as TGTGCCAGTAGTATCGCGTCGAACACTGGAGCTTTCTTT.

This clonotype was recorded at least ten times. The germline gene is not matched at one end of the junction; a read error may be the cause. The chain uses TRBV7-9 and TRBJ1-6, with D possibly TRBD1 on 6 matching bases. Germline V gives CDR1 SEHNR, CDR2 FQNEAQ (reference sequence). The CDR3 covers 14 residues. The CDR3 loop is CASSLVTGNSPLHF. As DNA, the CDR3 is TGCGCCAGCAGCTTGGTGACAGGCAATTCACCCCTCCACTTT.

This clonotype was seen many times. J is TRBJ2-3 and V is TRBV7-2; 10 bases are a match to TRBD2. V trimming: 10 bases; J trimming: 3 bases; junction bases outside the gene matches: 13. CDR3 length: 16 amino acids. Germline CDR1 SGHTA, CDR2 FQGNSA. The CDR3 DNA is TGTGCCACCTGGGCTAGCGGGGGCGGTTCAACAGATACGCAGTATTTT. Translation: CATWASGGGSTDTQYF.

This clonotype was counted only a few times. The chain employs TRBV7-9 and TRBJ1-1; 8 bases agree with TRBD1. Germline V gene lookup returns CDR1 SEHNR and CDR2 FQNEAQ (reference sequence). There are 14 residues in the CDR3. J lost 8 bases, V lost 6 bases, and 11 bases had no gene match. As DNA, the CDR3 is TGTGCCAGCAGACCACCCGGGACAGGACTGGAAGCTTTCTTT. Translating it yields CASRPPGTGLEAFF.

In this sample, this clonotype turned up a few times. The chain links TRBV7-9 to TRBJ2-7; D is perhaps TRBD1 (6 bases). Germline CDR1 is SEHNR and CDR2 is FQNEAQ (reference sequence). This CDR3 has 14 amino acids. V shed 3 bases and J shed 4 bases, with 13 bases lying between them. CDR3 DNA sequence: TGTGCCAGCAGCTTGTCTGGGACACTATACGAGCAGTACTTC. This translates into CASSLSGTLYEQYF.

This clonotype appeared many times. This sequence joins TRBV20-1 and TRBJ2-7; D is unresolved. V gave up 2 bases and J gave up 3 bases, with 11 bases separating them. CDR1 is DFQATT, CDR2 SNEGSKA, per germline (reference sequence). The CDR3 loop spans 13 amino acids. As DNA, the CDR3 is TGCAGTGCTAGACCCCATTCGGTCTACGAGCAGTACTTC. Translating gives CSARPHSVYEQYF.

This clonotype was seen repeatedly, ten times or more. The chain uses TRBV7-8 and TRBJ2-6; 11 bases match TRBD1. V lost 1 base to trimming and J lost 0 bases; unmatched junction nucleotides: 11. The CDR3 spans 21 residues. Germline-derived CDR1 and CDR2 are SGHVS and FQNEAQ. CDR3 protein: CASSLDEIVGTGGSGANVLTF. The DNA of the CDR3 is TGTGCCAGCAGCTTAGACGAGATCGTGGGGACAGGGGGCTCTGGGGCCAACGTCCTGACTTTC.

Ten or more counts support this clonotype. The chain uses TRBV10-3 and TRBJ2-7; D is undetermined. The germline V and J ends were trimmed by 0 bases and 5 bases, with 11 bases remaining between them. The CDR3 covers 14 residues. Germline assignment: CDR1 ENHRY and CDR2 SYGVKD. The CDR3 region has the DNA TGTGCCATCAGTGAGTCTGCAGGCGGCCACGAGCAGTACTTC. This translates into CAISESAGGHEQYF.

This clonotype has a count of ten or more. The chain is built from TRBV9 and TRBJ1-1; D gene unclear. The CDR3 sequence is 14 residues long. V was trimmed by 2 bases and J by 0 bases, leaving 8 bases between them. Germline assignment: CDR1 SGDLS and CDR2 YYNGEE. The CDR3 DNA follows: TGTGCCAGCAGCGTTAACTCCTTGAACACTGAAGCTTTCTTT. Amino acid sequence: CASSVNSLNTEAFF.

This clonotype has at least ten counts. The junction does not match germline at one end; this may be a read error. The rearrangement uses TRBV7-9 and TRBJ2-7, with D maybe TRBD2 (6 bases). Germline lookup yields CDR1 SEHNR and CDR2 FQNEAQ (reference sequence). The CDR3 consists of 13 residues. The CDR3 region is CASRLAESYEQYF. Here the CDR3 DNA reads TGTGCCAGCAGATTAGCGGAGTCCTACGAGCAGTACTTC.

The table lists this clonotype with many counts. This rearrangement joins TRBV7-9 to TRBJ2-3; TRBD2 aligns across 11 bases. The CDR3 is made up of 16 amino acids. The ends lost 1 base at V and 4 bases at J; junction bases unmatched: 4. In germline, CDR1 is SEHNR, CDR2 FQNEAQ (reference sequence). CDR3 nucleotide sequence: TGTGCCAGCAGCTTAGGCGTAGCGGGAGGGCCAGATACGCAGTATTTT. It translates to CASSLGVAGGPDTQYF.

This clonotype was counted a few times. This sequence joins TRBV15 and TRBJ1-5, with a tentative D call TRBD1 (5 bases). Germline lookup yields CDR1 LNHNV and CDR2 YYDKDF (reference sequence). The V end was cut by 0 bases, the J end by 5 bases, with 14 bases between. The CDR3 is made up of 16 amino acids. CDR3 residues: CATSRDGAGWDQPQHF. The CDR3 nucleotides read TGTGCCACCAGCAGAGATGGGGCAGGGTGGGATCAGCCCCAGCATTTT. The full variable domain, with the rest looked up from reference TRBV15 and TRBJ1-5, is DAMVIQNPRYQVTQFGKPVTLSCSQTLNHNVMYWYQQKSSQAPKLLFHYYDKDFNNEADTPDNFQSRRPNTSFCFLDIRSPGLGDTAMYLCATSRDGAGWDQPQHFGDGTRLSIL.